The clone carrying this T cell receptor beta chain was recorded many times. The CDR3 has 14 amino acids. After removal of 4 bases from V and 3 bases from J, the junction contained 5 bases not matched to a gene. Germline CDR1 is MDHEN and CDR2 is SYDVKM. Scientists made TCR beta libraries using quantitative 5'-RACE with molecular barcodes. TCRdb processed the 5' RACE reads anew with MiXCR; each CDR3 protein has one entry. This sample has about 240,000 distinct CDR3 sequences, with around 9.2% found just once. This sample was taken from a study of CD8 T cells in ankylosing spondylitis. The receptor comes from a male donor with ankylosing spondylitis or in good health (not recorded which). J is TRBJ1-1 and V is TRBV28; 7 nucleotides agree with TRBD1. The sequenced sample was blood, either unsorted or a sorted T cell fraction (not recorded which). Here the CDR3 DNA reads TGTGCCAGCAGTTACCGGGACAGTTACACTGAAGCTTTCTTT. Its protein is CASSYRDSYTEAFF.